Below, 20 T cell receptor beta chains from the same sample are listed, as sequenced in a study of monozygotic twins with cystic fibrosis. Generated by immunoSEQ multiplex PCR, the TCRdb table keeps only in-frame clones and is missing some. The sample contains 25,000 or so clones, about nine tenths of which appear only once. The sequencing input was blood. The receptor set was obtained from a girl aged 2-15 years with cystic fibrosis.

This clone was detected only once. CDR3 sequence (DNA): TGTGCCAGCAGTTCCAGGGTATCAAGCAATCAGCCCCAGCATTTT. Translation: CASSSRVSSNQPQHF. The chain employs TRBV27 and TRBJ1-5; possible D gene TRBD1, 5 bases. The CDR3 runs 15 residues. Germline CDR1 reads MNHEY; CDR2 reads SMNVEV (reference sequence). V gave up 4 bases and J gave up 1 base, with 11 bases separating them.

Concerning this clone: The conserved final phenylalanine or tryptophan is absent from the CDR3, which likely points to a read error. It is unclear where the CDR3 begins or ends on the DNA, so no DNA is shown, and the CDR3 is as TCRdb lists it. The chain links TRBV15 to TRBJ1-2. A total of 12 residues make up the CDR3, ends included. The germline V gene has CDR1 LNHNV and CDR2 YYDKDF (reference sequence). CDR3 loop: CATSPDGGTPLI.

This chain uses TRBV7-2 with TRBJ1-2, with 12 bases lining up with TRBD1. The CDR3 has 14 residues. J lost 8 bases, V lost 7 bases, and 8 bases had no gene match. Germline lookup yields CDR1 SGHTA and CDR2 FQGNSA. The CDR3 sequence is CASTIGDRGHGYTF. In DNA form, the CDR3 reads TGTGCCAGCACCATCGGGGACAGGGGGCACGGCTACACCTTC.

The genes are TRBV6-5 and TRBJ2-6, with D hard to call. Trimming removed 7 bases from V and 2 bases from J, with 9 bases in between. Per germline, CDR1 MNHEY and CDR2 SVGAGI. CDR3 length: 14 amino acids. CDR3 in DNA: TGTGCCAGCAAAAGGGCTACTGGGGCCAACGTCCTGACTTTC. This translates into CASKRATGANVLTF.

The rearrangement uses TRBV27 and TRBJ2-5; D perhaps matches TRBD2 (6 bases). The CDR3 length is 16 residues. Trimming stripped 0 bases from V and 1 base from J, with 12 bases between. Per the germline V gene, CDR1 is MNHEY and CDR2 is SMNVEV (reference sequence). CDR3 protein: CASSLSGRGAQETQYF. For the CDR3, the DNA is TGTGCCAGCAGTTTATCGGGGCGGGGTGCCCAAGAGACCCAGTACTTC.

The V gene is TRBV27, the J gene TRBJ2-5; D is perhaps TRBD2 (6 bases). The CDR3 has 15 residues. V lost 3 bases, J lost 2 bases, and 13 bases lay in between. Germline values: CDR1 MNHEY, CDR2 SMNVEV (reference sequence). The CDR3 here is CASSFAVGLQETQYF. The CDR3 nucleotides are TGTGCCAGCAGTTTCGCGGTTGGACTACAAGAGACCCAGTACTTC.

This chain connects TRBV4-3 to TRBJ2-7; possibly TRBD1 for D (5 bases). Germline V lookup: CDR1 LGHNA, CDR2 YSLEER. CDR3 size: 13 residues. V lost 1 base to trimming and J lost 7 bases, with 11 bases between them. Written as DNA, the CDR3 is TGCGCCAGCAGCCAAGCCAGGGTAGGAGAGCAGTACTTC. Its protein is CASSQARVGEQYF.

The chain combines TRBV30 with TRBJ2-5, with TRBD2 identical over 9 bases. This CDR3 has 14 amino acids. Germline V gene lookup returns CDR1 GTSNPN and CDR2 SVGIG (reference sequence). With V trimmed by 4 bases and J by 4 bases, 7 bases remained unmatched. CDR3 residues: CAWTNAGGLETQYF. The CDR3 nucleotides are TGTGCCTGGACGAACGCGGGGGGGCTAGAGACCCAGTACTTC.

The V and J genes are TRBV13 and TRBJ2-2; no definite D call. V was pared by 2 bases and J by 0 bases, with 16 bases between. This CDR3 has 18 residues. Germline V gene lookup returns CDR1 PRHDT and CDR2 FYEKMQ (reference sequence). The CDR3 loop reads CASSLRWQNTANTGELFF. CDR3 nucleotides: TGTGCCAGCAGCTTACGATGGCAGAATACGGCGAACACCGGGGAGCTGTTTTTT.

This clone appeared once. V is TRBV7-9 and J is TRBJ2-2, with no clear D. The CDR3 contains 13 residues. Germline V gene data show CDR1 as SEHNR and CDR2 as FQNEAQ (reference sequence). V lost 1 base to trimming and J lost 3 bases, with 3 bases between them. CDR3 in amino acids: CASSLVHTGELFF. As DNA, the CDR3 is TGTGCCAGCAGCTTAGTCCACACCGGGGAGCTGTTTTTT.

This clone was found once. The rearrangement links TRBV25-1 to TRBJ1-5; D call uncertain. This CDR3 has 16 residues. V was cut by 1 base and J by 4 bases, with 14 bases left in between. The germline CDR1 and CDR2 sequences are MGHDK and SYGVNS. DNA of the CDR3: TGTGCCAGCAGTGAATCCGGCGGTTTGAGGAATCAGCCCCAGCATTTT. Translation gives CASSESGGLRNQPQHF.

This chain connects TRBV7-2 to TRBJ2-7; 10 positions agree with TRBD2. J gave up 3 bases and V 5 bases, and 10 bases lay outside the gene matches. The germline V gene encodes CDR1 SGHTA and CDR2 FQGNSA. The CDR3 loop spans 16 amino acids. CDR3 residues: CASSPPGIAGGYEQYF. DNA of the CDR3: TGTGCCAGCAGCCCCCCCGGGATAGCGGGGGGCTACGAGCAGTACTTC.

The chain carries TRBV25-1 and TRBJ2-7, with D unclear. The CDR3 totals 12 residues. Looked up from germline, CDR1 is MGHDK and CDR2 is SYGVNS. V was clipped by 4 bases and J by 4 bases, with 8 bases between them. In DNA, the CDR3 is TGTGCCAGCAGTGGATCGTTGTACGAGCAGTACTTC. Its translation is CASSGSLYEQYF.

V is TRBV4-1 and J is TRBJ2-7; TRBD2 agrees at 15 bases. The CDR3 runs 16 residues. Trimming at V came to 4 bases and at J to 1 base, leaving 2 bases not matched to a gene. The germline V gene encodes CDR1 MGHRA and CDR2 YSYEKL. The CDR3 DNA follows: TGCGCCAGCAGCCGGGGGACTAGCGGGGGGTCCTACGAGCAGTACTTC. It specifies CASSRGTSGGSYEQYF.

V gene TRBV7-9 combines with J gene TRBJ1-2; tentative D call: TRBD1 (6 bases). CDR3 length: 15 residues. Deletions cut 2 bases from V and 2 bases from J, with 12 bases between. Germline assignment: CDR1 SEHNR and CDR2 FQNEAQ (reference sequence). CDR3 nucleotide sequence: TGTGCCAGCAGCTTATTCCCCGACAGGAACTATGGCTACACCTTC. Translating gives CASSLFPDRNYGYTF. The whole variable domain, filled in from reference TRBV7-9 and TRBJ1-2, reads DTGVSQNPRHKITKRGQNVTFRCDPISEHNRLYWYRQTLGQGPEFLTYFQNEAQLEKSRLLSDRFSAERPKGSFSTLEIQRTEQGDSAMYLCASSLFPDRNYGYTFGSGTRLTVV.

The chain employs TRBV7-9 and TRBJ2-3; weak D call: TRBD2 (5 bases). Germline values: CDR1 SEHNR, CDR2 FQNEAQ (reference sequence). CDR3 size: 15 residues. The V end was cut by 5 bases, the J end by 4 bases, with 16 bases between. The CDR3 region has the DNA TGTGCCAGCAGCGCGGCAGGAGGAGCCCCAGATACGCAGTATTTT. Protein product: CASSAAGGAPDTQYF.

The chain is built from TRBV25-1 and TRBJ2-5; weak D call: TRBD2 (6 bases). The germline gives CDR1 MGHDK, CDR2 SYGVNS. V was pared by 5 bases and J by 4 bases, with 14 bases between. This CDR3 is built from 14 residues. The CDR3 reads CASSKLAGGETQYF. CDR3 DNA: TGTGCCAGCAGTAAACTAGCTGGAGGAGAGACCCAGTACTTC. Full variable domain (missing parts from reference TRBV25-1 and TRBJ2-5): EADIYQTPRYLVIGTGKKITLECSQTMGHDKMYWYQQDPGMELHLIHYSYGVNSTEKGDLSSESTVSRIRTEHFPLTLESARPSHTSQYLCASSKLAGGETQYFGPGTRLLVL.

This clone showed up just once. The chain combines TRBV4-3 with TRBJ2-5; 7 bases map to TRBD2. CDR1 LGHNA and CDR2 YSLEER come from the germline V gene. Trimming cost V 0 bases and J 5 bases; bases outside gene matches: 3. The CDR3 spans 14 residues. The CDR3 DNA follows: TGCGCCAGCAGCCAAGAGACTAGCAGGGAGACCCAGTACTTC. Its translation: CASSQETSRETQYF.

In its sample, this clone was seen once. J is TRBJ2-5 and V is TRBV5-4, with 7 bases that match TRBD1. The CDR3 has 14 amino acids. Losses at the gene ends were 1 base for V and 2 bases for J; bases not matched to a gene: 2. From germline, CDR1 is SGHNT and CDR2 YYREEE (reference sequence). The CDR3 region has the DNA TGTGCCAGCAGCTTGAACAGGGGACAAGAGACCCAGTACTTC. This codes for CASSLNRGQETQYF.

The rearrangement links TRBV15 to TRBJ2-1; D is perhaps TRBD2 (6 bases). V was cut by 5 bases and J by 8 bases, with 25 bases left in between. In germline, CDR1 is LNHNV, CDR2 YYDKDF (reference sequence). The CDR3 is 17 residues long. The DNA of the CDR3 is TGTGCCACCAGCGGTACCCCCAGCGGGTCGGGGGACGATGAGCAGTTCTTC. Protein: CATSGTPSGSGDDEQFF.